This T cell receptor beta chain was identified during a study of CD8+CD57+ T cells in acquired aplastic anemia (dated by TCRdb to 2016 to 2019). For context, the study as a whole: On average, sorted CD4+ and CD8+ cells yielded roughly 3.4 ug of extracted DNA, with a range of roughly 0.17 to 30 ug. CD8+CD57+ expansion was defined as frequency above the mean frequency observed in healthy subjects. Overall study outcomes, separate from this receptor: Between patients and healthy controls, no significant difference in CD8+ Simpson's diversity was found (P=0.060). Although 25 to 30 CD8+ CDR3 sequences were shared by patients and controls, these sequences appeared highly expressed in patients and within the immunodominant clones of patients.

The CDR3 contains 13 residues, cysteine and phenylalanine counted. Only the CDR3 region is kept as DNA, spanning 39 bases read in frame from base 1. V is cut by 1 base and J by 6 bases, and the space between the germline ends is 9 bases. Based on the germline V gene, the CDR1 and CDR2 sequences are MGHRA and YSYEKL. Expansion of CD8+CD57+ cells had been shown by flow cytometry in the patients chosen for sequencing. Severe acquired aplastic anemia was diagnosed in all patients according to International Study of Aplastic Anemia and Agranulocytosis and Camitta criteria. Patients had received no therapy at the time of blood sampling. In the study, sorted CD4+ and CD8+ blood T cells from patients with severe aplastic anemia and from healthy subjects underwent deep sequencing of TCR repertoires. Patients were enrolled in the USA under clinicaltrials.gov protocols 00001620, 01623167, 00001397, 00071045, 00081523 and 00961064. Ficoll-Paque density gradient centrifugation was used to isolate peripheral blood mononuclear cells. Before DNA extraction, CD4+ and CD8+ T cells were sorted by FACS or by magnetic beads.

Genomic DNA served as template for TCR beta VDJ combination and CDR3 sequence profiling. An Illumina HiSeq 2000 was the platform used for TCR repertoire sequencing. The study's own analysis went as follows. Repertoire assessment relied on Simpson's diversity index, CDR3 size and DJ length profiles, and TRBV/TRBJ rearrangement plots. The most abundant DNA sequence in the deep sequencing data was defined as the immunodominant clone. CDR3 amino acid sequences were screened for sharing across subjects and compared with published repertoires and the VDJdb database. Using fastp at Q25 and MiXCR, TCRdb reprocessed the public reads and kept productive beta chains. Each CDR3 protein gets just one entry, which takes the most common genes and DNA from the rows behind it. TCRdb's processing, not the authors' own work, is the source of the V and J calls. Present in this sample are about 180,000 distinct CDR3 sequences, nearly 50% of which were seen just once. The ten largest clones represent 10% to 15% of the sample.

This clonotype was picked up many times. Its target antigen remains unknown. The input lacks base qualities; no much larger clone sits a single base away. The receptor chain draws on TRBV4-1 and TRBJ2-5; the D gene assignment is ambiguous. The sequencing input was sorted CD4+, CD8+, or CD8+CD57+ T cells (not recorded which) from PBMCs. The TCR comes from a human donor with aplastic anemia. The CDR3 in this case is CASSQVPVKTQYF. The nucleotides are TGCGCCAGCAGCCAAGTTCCTGTTAAGACCCAGTACTTC.